The clone carrying this T cell receptor beta chain came up a few times. No antigen is known for it. Germline CDR1 is KGHDR and CDR2 is SFDVKD. The CDR3 runs 14 residues. Trimming left V 4 bases short and J 6 bases short, with 13 bases between. This specimen belongs to a study of human T cells and chemical hapten exposure. As for the study in general: Alopecia areata, totalis or universalis was found in mostly female patients. From small differences in pooled library volume came most of the variation in per-sample TCR yields.

Notes on the study in general: Positive correlation was observed between PT1 expanded TCR counts and patch test score.

As the library was built, unique molecular identifiers were attached to individual cDNA molecules. TCRdb re-called the RACE reads with MiXCR, one entry per CDR3 protein. The sample carries just under 40,000 distinct CDR3 sequences, about 13% recorded once. Stated time point: patch test 3, about 24 weeks after DPC sensitization. Stated treatment: therapeutic diphenylcyclopropenone sensitization with weekly scalp DPC. The total RNA was obtained from whole blood that was not fractionated. The chain uses TRBV24-1 and TRBJ2-3; no definite D call. Sequenced material: whole blood, taken in connection with sensitization to the hapten diphenylcyclopropenone (DPC). The sequence was obtained from a woman between 40 and 50 years old with alopecia areata. Some clones in this sample may be carry-over from other donors' samples. CDR3 DNA sequence: TGTGCCACCAGTGACTCCTGGTCACACGATACGCAGTATTTT. It specifies CATSDSWSHDTQYF.